One sample yielded the 23 T cell receptor beta chains listed below, sequenced in a study of cytomegalovirus exposure and HLA in healthy donors. A multiplex PCR was run with 60 Vbeta primers and 13 Jbeta primers. Sequencing used immunoSEQ multiplex PCR; TCRdb keeps in-frame clones, though not all of them. The sample yields over 150,000 clones, about 90% seen once. The sequenced material came from PBMCs. These receptors were taken from a girl under two years old in good health and CMV-seronegative.

V and J are TRBV7-8 and TRBJ2-1, with TRBD2 identical over 10 bases. The V segment lost 5 bases and the J segment 10 bases; nucleotides outside the gene matches: 14. Germline assignment: CDR1 SGHVS and CDR2 FQNEAQ. The CDR3 is made up of 16 amino acids. The CDR3 loop reads CASSPRPAGGRGEQFF. CDR3 in DNA: TGTGCCAGCAGCCCAAGGCCAGCGGGGGGGCGGGGGGAGCAGTTCTTC.

This rearrangement joins TRBV19 to TRBJ2-7, with TRBD1 identical over 8 bases. CDR1 LNHDA and CDR2 SQIVND come from the germline V gene (reference sequence). This CDR3 contains 15 residues. Trimming removed 10 bases from V and 3 bases from J; junction bases left unmatched: 14. The CDR3 DNA is TGTGCCACTTCGGGGACCGGGACAGGACTCTACGAGCAGTACTTC. Translating it yields CATSGTGTGLYEQYF.

The rearrangement joins TRBV4-1 to TRBJ1-3; possible D gene TRBD1, 5 bases. The V gene's germline CDR1 is MGHRA and CDR2 YSYEKL. V was trimmed by 0 bases and J by 0 bases, leaving 15 bases between them. The CDR3 is 18 amino acids. The CDR3 DNA reads TGCGCCAGCAGCCAAGATCCGATTGGGGGGGACTCTGGAAACACCATATATTTT. It yields the protein CASSQDPIGGDSGNTIYF.

This chain joins TRBV5-1 and TRBJ2-3, with 11 positions matching TRBD2. Germline V gene data show CDR1 as SGHRS and CDR2 as YFSETQ. The CDR3 contains 14 residues. The V segment lost 7 bases and the J segment 3 bases; nucleotides outside the gene matches: 4. CDR3 loop: CASGGTSGTDTQYF. Written as DNA, the CDR3 is TGCGCCAGCGGAGGGACTAGCGGAACAGATACGCAGTATTTT. Variable domain in full (rest from reference TRBV5-1 and TRBJ2-3): KAGVTQTPRYLIKTRGQQVTLSCSPISGHRSVSWYQQTPGQGLQFLFEYFSETQRNKGNFPGRFSGRQFSNSRSEMNVSTLELGDSALYLCASGGTSGTDTQYFGPGTRLTVL.

The rearrangement joins TRBV5-1 to TRBJ2-2; maybe TRBD1 (6 bases). V was clipped by 1 base and J by 6 bases, with 7 bases between them. The CDR3 consists of 13 residues. Germline CDR1 reads SGHRS; CDR2 reads YFSETQ. CDR3 sequence (DNA): TGCGCCAGCAGCTTGACAGGGTCCGGGGAGCTGTTTTTT. Protein sequence: CASSLTGSGELFF.

V is TRBV7-9 and J is TRBJ1-5; D remains ambiguous. Trimming removed 1 base at V and 1 base at J, with 11 bases between. CDR1 is SEHNR and CDR2 is FQNEAQ in the germline V gene (reference sequence). This CDR3 region has 16 residues. The CDR3 nucleotides read TGTGCCAGCAGCTTAGAACCGGGTGGGAGCAATCAGCCCCAGCATTTT. It yields the protein CASSLEPGGSNQPQHF.

Written as DNA, the CDR3 is TGCAGCGTTGTAATGAGCAGCTGGCAGGGCTACGAGCAGTACTTC. It is translated as CSVVMSSWQGYEQYF. The V gene is TRBV29-1, the J gene TRBJ2-7, with D perhaps matching TRBD1 (5 bases). The CDR3 length is 15 residues. Looked up from germline, CDR1 is SQVTM and CDR2 is ANQGSEA. V was clipped by 4 bases and J by 3 bases, with 19 bases between them.

The table lists this clone with a few counts. CDR3 bases: TGCGCCAGCAGCCAAGATCAGAGACAGGCCTCCTACAATGAGCAGTTCTTC. The encoded protein is CASSQDQRQASYNEQFF. The V and J genes are TRBV4-1 and TRBJ2-1; maybe TRBD1 (6 bases). Per germline, CDR1 MGHRA and CDR2 YSYEKL. V shed 0 bases and J shed 0 bases, with 12 bases lying between them. This CDR3 comprises 17 residues.

CDR3 region: CATKPWAGQNTMNTEAFF. The CDR3 DNA is TGTGCCACCAAACCCTGGGCGGGACAGAATACCATGAACACTGAAGCTTTCTTT. The chain uses TRBV19 and TRBJ1-1; 7 bases align to TRBD1. V trimming: 10 bases; J trimming: 0 bases; junction bases outside the gene matches: 20. Germline V gene sequence: CDR1 LNHDA, CDR2 SQIVND (reference sequence). This CDR3 comprises 18 residues.

The chain combines TRBV7-9 with TRBJ1-4; D is perhaps TRBD1 (5 bases). CDR1 SEHNR and CDR2 FQNEAQ come from the germline V gene (reference sequence). Trimming took off 6 bases at V and 3 bases at J, with 11 bases between the two ends. This CDR3 is built from 14 residues. CDR3 amino acids: CASRPDSSNEKLFF. In DNA form, the CDR3 reads TGTGCCAGCAGACCCGACAGCTCTAATGAAAAACTGTTTTTT.

This rearrangement joins TRBV4-1 to TRBJ1-6; no firm D call. The CDR3 runs 16 residues. V lost 1 base, J lost 10 bases, and 17 bases lay in between. The germline gives CDR1 MGHRA, CDR2 YSYEKL. The CDR3: CASSQVILVSESPLHF. The CDR3 nucleotides are TGCGCCAGCAGCCAAGTAATTCTGGTTTCTGAGTCACCCCTCCACTTT.

The rearrangement uses TRBV19 and TRBJ2-1; 9 nucleotides agree with TRBD2. V shed 5 bases and J 3 bases; nucleotides not matched to a gene: 2. CDR3 size: 14 residues. The germline gives CDR1 LNHDA, CDR2 SQIVND (reference sequence). In DNA, the CDR3 is TGTGCCAGTAGTGGACTAGCGTACTACAATGAGCAGTTCTTC. Translation: CASSGLAYYNEQFF.

The chain uses TRBV5-1 and TRBJ1-2, with 11 bases fitting TRBD1. The CDR3 has 14 amino acids. The V and J ends lost 5 bases and 3 bases, in that order; junction bases with no gene match: 3. In germline, CDR1 is SGHRS, CDR2 YFSETQ. CDR3 loop: CASRDRGHDYGYTF. The CDR3 nucleotides are TGCGCCAGCAGGGACAGGGGGCACGACTATGGCTACACCTTC.

The CDR3 loop reads CASSAGLRSSYNEQFF. CDR3 DNA: TGCGCCAGCAGCGCGGGACTCCGGAGCTCCTACAATGAGCAGTTCTTC. V is TRBV5-1 and J is TRBJ2-1, with D tentatively TRBD2 (6 bases). V was pared by 4 bases and J by 0 bases, with 14 bases between. The CDR3 loop spans 16 amino acids. Germline assignment: CDR1 SGHRS and CDR2 YFSETQ.

The chain employs TRBV7-8 and TRBJ2-5, with TRBD2 matching over 7 bases. J was trimmed by 5 bases and V by 5 bases; bases with no gene match: 14. This CDR3 is 16 amino acids long. The V gene's germline CDR1 is SGHVS and CDR2 FQNEAQ. CDR3 region: CASSHSRGGKWETQYF. Here the CDR3 DNA reads TGTGCCAGCAGCCATTCCCGGGGAGGGAAATGGGAGACCCAGTACTTC.

The V gene is TRBV2, the J gene TRBJ1-4; D possibly corresponds to TRBD1 (5 bases). The ends were cut back, 3 bases at V and 2 bases at J, with 19 bases in the middle. The CDR3 length is 18 residues. Germline V gives CDR1 SNHLY, CDR2 FYNNEI. The CDR3 region has the DNA TGTGCCAGCAGTGATGGAGGCTATCCGGGACTGACTAATGAAAAACTGTTTTTT. Amino acids: CASSDGGYPGLTNEKLFF.

The rearrangement joins TRBV10-1 to TRBJ2-1, with 11 bases lining up with TRBD2. The CDR3 spans 16 residues. The V and J ends lost 7 bases and 4 bases, in that order; junction bases with no gene match: 9. Germline loops: CDR1 WNHNN, CDR2 SYGVQD (reference sequence). The CDR3 nucleotides are TGCGCCAGCATCCCTTTACTAGCGGGGGCATACAATGAGCAGTTCTTC. It yields the protein CASIPLLAGAYNEQFF.

J is TRBJ2-2 and V is TRBV7-9; D may be TRBD1 (6 bases). Germline V CDR1 and CDR2: SEHNR, FQNEAQ (reference sequence). V was shortened by 2 bases and J by 2 bases, with 9 bases between the two germline ends. The length of the CDR3 is 15 residues. CDR3 sequence: CASSLQGINTGELFF. The CDR3, as DNA: TGTGCCAGCAGCTTACAGGGGATCAACACCGGGGAGCTGTTTTTT.

The rearrangement uses TRBV21-1 and TRBJ2-3; the D call TRBD1 from the table was never checked on the DNA. TRBV21-1 is assigned pseudogene status. There are 15 residues in the CDR3. The CDR3 reads CARKSRDSVTDTQYF. CDR3 DNA: TGTGCCAGAAAGAGCCGGGACAGTGTTACAGATACGCAGTATTTT.

The chain is built from TRBV7-6 and TRBJ1-1; 7 positions agree with TRBD1. The germline gives CDR1 SGHVS, CDR2 FNYEAQ. V gave up 5 bases and J gave up 5 bases; unmatched junction bases: 14. The CDR3 is made up of 16 amino acids. CDR3 sequence reads: CASSPVDREGRTEAFF. The CDR3 coding sequence is TGTGCCAGCAGCCCCGTCGACAGGGAAGGTAGGACTGAAGCTTTCTTT.

V and J are TRBV19 and TRBJ1-5; 7 bases fit TRBD1. This CDR3 contains 14 residues. V lost 7 bases to trimming and J lost 4 bases; unmatched junction nucleotides: 7. CDR1 LNHDA and CDR2 SQIVND come from the germline V gene (reference sequence). DNA for the CDR3: TGTGCCAGTACTCAGGGACAGTTGAATCAGCCCCAGCATTTT. Amino acid sequence: CASTQGQLNQPQHF. Full variable domain (remainder filled in from reference TRBV19 and TRBJ1-5): DGGITQSPKYLFRKEGQNVTLSCEQNLNHDAMYWYRQDPGQGLRLIYYSQIVNDFQKGDIAEGYSVSREKKESFPLTVTSAQKNPTAFYLCASTQGQLNQPQHFGDGTRLSIL.

The genes are TRBV2 and TRBJ2-3; 8 bases match TRBD2. The V gene's germline CDR1 is SNHLY and CDR2 FYNNEI. V shed 5 bases, J shed 2 bases, and the junction held 9 bases outside the gene matches. The CDR3 sequence is 16 residues long. CDR3 coding DNA: TGTGCCAGCAGTCCCGAACTAGCGGAGTTCACAGATACGCAGTATTTT. This codes for CASSPELAEFTDTQYF.

This clone was recorded once. The genes are TRBV5-1 and TRBJ1-1; D might be TRBD1 (6 bases). Germline CDR1 reads SGHRS; CDR2 reads YFSETQ. Trimming removed 2 bases at V and 0 bases at J, with 20 bases between. This CDR3 comprises 18 residues. CDR3 DNA: TGCGCCAGCAGCTTAAGAGGTATCGGTCAGGGGATGAACACTGAAGCTTTCTTT. Translation gives CASSLRGIGQGMNTEAFF.